This T cell receptor beta chain was captured in a study of Graves' ophthalmopathy and Graves' hyperthyroidism (dated by TCRdb to the late 2010s). Context from the whole study: Peripheral blood was collected at initial diagnosis, before any treatment. TCR beta repertoire signatures were used to distinguish Graves' ophthalmopathy from Graves' hyperthyroidism and to predict progression to ophthalmopathy. In total, approximately 130 blood samples were TCR-sequenced: approximately 40 ophthalmopathy, approximately 75 hyperthyroidism and approximately 17 hyperthyroidism-to-ophthalmopathy patients. To explore V-J signatures that separate ophthalmopathy from hyperthyroidism, a discovery set of about a hundred patients was enrolled, consisting of under 50 with ophthalmopathy and around 57 with stable hyperthyroidism. The independent validation cohort included around 19 hyperthyroidism patients plus 17 patients who later progressed from hyperthyroidism to ophthalmopathy. T-cell repertoires of thyroid tissue and blood were compared in 5 or 6 hyperthyroidism patients. Once sampling was done, hyperthyroidism patients were given methimazole at a starting dose of 30 mg daily, while ophthalmopathy patients were given high-dose intravenous methylprednisolone. For training and testing, the 80 to 100 patients in the discovery cohort were randomly divided in a 7:3 ratio. Study-wide findings and limitations: In validation, the model predicted ophthalmopathy progression with about 71% sensitivity and approximately 78% specificity; roughly 11 predicted patients were CT-confirmed with GO in a median of 6.5 months. The 13-signature model separated ophthalmopathy from stable hyperthyroidism with approximately 90% sensitivity and around 84% specificity in cross-validation, and 80%/75% in the test set. Sample size was not statistically predetermined, and group allocation was not concealed from the investigators. Among expanded thyroid clonotypes with frequency above 0.001, most also showed up in blood, which suggests that blood repertoires may reflect the thyroid immune response.

There are a few counts of this clonotype. Its antigen target is currently unknown. No quality values exist for individual bases; no much larger clone is one base distant. Hyperthyroidism was considered stable if no progression to ophthalmopathy occurred within 18 months of follow-up. The hyperthyroidism patients were 18 to 65 years old and newly diagnosed, with a disease duration of less than 2 months. Anyone with other autoimmune diseases, uncontrolled infections, pregnancy or lactation was excluded from the study. Diagnosis was based on clinical symptoms, serum thyroxine, TRAb, thyroid ultrasound and orbital computed tomography. Using Ficoll-Paque density gradient centrifugation, PBMCs were isolated from over 8.5 ml of fresh peripheral blood. Total RNA was extracted using Trizol reagent, and RNA quality was checked on an Agilent 2100 Bioanalyzer. CDR1 and CDR2, looked up from the germline V gene, are MNHEY and SVGAGI. Measured from the cysteine to the phenylalanine, the CDR3 is 15 residues long. CDR3 DNA is the only sequence kept; it has 45 bases, read in frame from the first base. A distance of 15 bases separates the germline ends of V and J, which lose 4 bases and 3 bases respectively.

TCR beta CDR3 regions were amplified from RNA transcripts for repertoire sequencing. The first round of RT-PCR was done with HTBI primers and the Qiagen OneStep RT-PCR kit, and was followed by a second round of multiplex PCR, then size selection and purification. Libraries were sequenced paired-end with 100 bp reads on an Illumina HiSeq2000. The published analysis was carried out like this. SOAPnuke was used to process the reads, throwing out any read that had adapters, had uncalled bases, had a mean Phred below 15, or lacked an exact constant-primer or identifier match. COPE v1.2.5 was used to merge high-quality paired reads. Each unique nucleotide sequence was treated as a clonotype, and MiTCR v1.1 was used to align the clonotypes to the IMGT TRB V, D and J references. Only V-J combinations with frequency above 0.0001 were analysed, covering more than 99% of repertoires. A TCR clonal expansion and chaos score per V-J combination was defined as the ratio of F50 clonal expansion to chaos observed in the TCRdist matrix. Welch's t-statistics and random forest were used to reduce features to 10 to 15 V-J combinations, which were fed into a naive Bayes classifier. The similarity between thyroid and blood repertoires was quantified using the Morisita-Horn index. The public reads were quality trimmed at Q25 with fastp and then assembled into clones with MiXCR by TCRdb, keeping productive beta chains. Every CDR3 protein is listed once, alongside the most common genes and DNA of its rows. TCRdb, not the original authors, processed these V and J calls. The sample table records hundreds of thousands of distinct CDR3 sequences; roughly 21% of these occur just once. The leading ten clones occupy around 3.1% of the sample.

The sample comprised peripheral blood. Recombination joined TRBV6-5 with TRBJ1-1, with TRBD1 perhaps the D gene, on 6 matching bases. This clonotype was sampled from a woman younger than 35 with stable Graves' hyperthyroidism. Donor details come from another sample of the same person, matched by shared clones. This receptor carries the CDR3 CASSSPRRGDTEAFF. The DNA reads as follows: TGTGCCAGCAGTTCCCCCCGGAGGGGGGACACTGAAGCTTTCTTT.